Listed below are T cell receptor beta chains from one sample, sequenced in a study of tumor and adjacent non-tumor tissue in lung cancer. Each CDR3 protein gets one entry after TCRdb re-called the multiplex PCR reads with MiXCR. The table has about 110,000 distinct CDR3 sequences, 60% to 80% seen once. Sequenced material: distant non-tumor lung tissue. Receptor source: a man aged 55-75 years with non-small cell lung cancer. Both conserved end residues are part of each CDR3. The D gene is left open where the match is weak. Clone size is given for some rows only: seen once, a few or many times, or a class if the clone is expanded.

>TRBJ1-4|TRBD1|.|TRBV20-1
CGASSGGVEKLFF
TGCGGTGCTAGCTCAGGGGGCGTTGAAAAACTGTTTTTT
>TRBJ2-1|TRBD2|.|TRBV19
CASSILAGGNEQFF
TGTGCCAGTAGTATCTTAGCGGGGGGCAATGAGCAGTTCTTC
>TRBJ2-7|.|.|TRBV9
CASSPTGTNYEQYF
TGTGCCAGCAGCCCAACAGGGACGAACTACGAGCAGTACTTC
>TRBJ2-6|.|.|TRBV7-9
CASGLRESGTNVLTF
TGTGCCAGCGGCCTGAGGGAATCTGGGACCAACGTCCTGACTTTC
>TRBJ2-1|.|.|TRBV11-3
CASSREGLANEKFF
TGTGCCAGCAGCCGGGAAGGACTGGCGAATGAGAAGTTCTTC
>TRBJ2-2|.|.|TRBV20-1
CSARDWTTNTGELFF
TGCAGTGCTAGAGATTGGACAACGAACACCGGGGAGCTGTTTTTT
>TRBJ1-1|.|.|TRBV12-3/TRBV12-4
CASSWTVSEAFF
TGTGCCAGCAGTTGGACAGTGTCGGAAGCTTTCTTT
>TRBJ2-7|.|many|TRBV5-1
CASSLGWVGDEQYF
TGCGCCAGCAGCTTGGGATGGGTAGGGGACGAGCAGTACTTC
>TRBJ1-1|.|.|TRBV11-1
CASSLSASGTKAFF
TGTGCCAGCAGCTTATCGGCGAGCGGGACTAAAGCTTTCTTT
>TRBJ2-3|.|medium-sized|TRBV11-3
CASSLDGTDTQYF
TGTGCCAGCAGCTTAGATGGCACAGATACGCAGTATTTT
>TRBJ1-6|.|once|TRBV4-2
CTSCQRESSYNSPFHF
TGTACCAGCTGCCAGCGCGAAAGCTCCTATAATTCACCCTTCCACTTC
>TRBJ2-3|TRBD2|.|TRBV7-9
CASSLGTNGRASTDTQYF
TGTGCTAGCAGCTTAGGGACTAACGGGAGGGCCTCAACAGATACGCAGTATTTT
>TRBJ2-3|TRBD1|.|TRBV15
CATSREGQGRGTQYF
TGTGCCACCAGCAGAGAGGGACAGGGGAGGGGTACGCAGTATTTT
>TRBJ1-2|TRBD1|many|TRBV29-1
CSVAGTDYGYTF
TGCAGCGTTGCCGGGACAGACTATGGCTACACCTTC
>TRBJ2-3|.|many|TRBV11-2
CASSLVWGGTTDTQYF
TGTGCCAGCAGCTTAGTCTGGGGAGGGACAACAGATACGCAGTATTTT
>TRBJ1-1|.|.|TRBV12-3/TRBV12-4
CASSLGSETFF
TGTGCCAGCAGTTTGGGAAGTGAAACTTTCTTT
>TRBJ2-2|.|.|TRBV5-1
CASSPDPNTGELLF
TGCGCCAGCAGTCCAGATCCTAACACCGGGGAGCTGCTTTTT
>TRBJ1-1|.|.|TRBV11-2
CASSLAGTTFF
TGTGCCAGCAGCTTAGCCGGGACAACATTCTTT
>TRBJ1-1|.|.|TRBV11-3
CASSLRDENHSRRTEVFF
TGTGCCAGCAGCTTACGGGACGAAAACCACTCTCGCCGCACTGAAGTTTTCTTT
>TRBJ2-3|.|many|TRBV5-1
CASSLSAPFDTQYF
TGCGCCAGCAGCTTGTCCGCCCCTTTTGATACGCAGTATTTT
>TRBJ2-1|TRBD2|.|TRBV20-1
CSASGGGSGRQNEQFF
TGCAGTGCTAGTGGAGGAGGTAGCGGGAGGCAAAATGAGCAGTTCTTC
>TRBJ2-1|.|.|TRBV11-2
CSSSFAYNEQFF
TGTTCCAGCAGCTTTGCCTACAATGAGCAGTTCTTC
>TRBJ2-1|.|.|TRBV29-1
CSGWTVNEQFF
TGCAGTGGGTGGACTGTCAATGAGCAGTTCTTT
>TRBJ2-2|.|many|TRBV12-3/TRBV12-4
CASSPGISIPGELFF
TGTGCCAGCAGCCCTGGGATTAGCATACCCGGGGAGCTGTTTTTT
>TRBJ1-5|TRBD1|.|TRBV28
CTSKWTGNQPQHF
TGTACCAGCAAATGGACAGGTAATCAGCCCCAGCATTTT
>TRBJ2-6|.|.|TRBV12-3/TRBV12-4
CASHPPGVNVLTF
TGTGCCAGCCACCCCCCTGGGGTCAACGTCCTGACTTTC
>TRBJ1-2|TRBD1|.|TRBV28
CASSFPGGSGGYTF
TGTGCCAGCAGTTTTCCAGGGGGCTCCGGAGGCTACACCTTC
>TRBJ2-5|.|many|TRBV6-6
CASSNSLLQETQYF
TGTGCCAGCAGCAACAGTCTCCTTCAAGAGACCCAGTACTTC
>TRBJ2-3|TRBD2|.|TRBV4-2
CASQAGSGGSDTQYF
TGTGCCAGCCAAGCCGGTAGCGGGGGGTCGGATACGCAGTATTTT
>TRBJ2-1|.|.|TRBV6-2/TRBV6-3
CASGKAGAGGERFF
TGTGCCAGCGGTAAAGCGGGAGCAGGGGGTGAGCGGTTCTTC
>TRBJ2-1|.|.|TRBV20-1
CSALGATDSPSYNEQFF
TGCAGTGCTCTAGGAGCGACAGACAGCCCCTCATACAATGAGCAGTTCTTC
>TRBJ2-5|TRBD2|once|TRBV6-2/TRBV6-3
CASSWSGRVREIQYF
TGTGCCAGCAGTTGGAGCGGGAGGGTACGAGAGATCCAGTACTTC
>TRBJ2-7|TRBD2|.|TRBV12-3/TRBV12-4
CANSPPGLAGTYEQYF
TGTGCCAACAGTCCACCGGGACTAGCGGGAACCTACGAGCAGTACTTC
>TRBJ1-6|.|.|TRBV28
CVSSPGRAPLHF
TGTGTCAGCAGTCCAGGACGGGCACCCCTCCACTTT
>TRBJ2-1|TRBD2|.|TRBV4-2
CVSSQDLGSSGRREQFF
TGTGTCAGCAGCCAAGATCTGGGGAGTAGCGGGAGACGTGAGCAGTTCTTC
>TRBJ1-1|TRBD1|.|TRBV20-1
CSARGDRGDTEAFF
TGCAGTGCTAGAGGAGACAGGGGCGACACTGAAGCTTTCTTT
>TRBJ2-1|.|.|TRBV5-1
CASSLRSSQKNNEQFF
TGCGCCAGCAGCTTGAGGTCCTCCCAAAAAAACAATGAGCAGTTCTTC
>TRBJ2-1|TRBD2|many|TRBV6-5
CASSYIARGGRNEQFF
TGTGCCAGCAGTTACATAGCGAGGGGAGGGAGGAATGAGCAGTTCTTC
>TRBJ2-7|TRBD1|few|TRBV28
CASSPTGAGEQYF
TGTGCCAGCAGCCCCACAGGGGCGGGCGAGCAGTACTTC
>TRBJ2-7|TRBD1|many|TRBV4-3
CASSQGLRQGAGEQYF
TGCGCCAGCAGCCAAGGTCTCAGACAGGGGGCGGGAGAGCAGTACTTC
>TRBJ1-5|.|many|TRBV6-2/TRBV6-3
CASSSTEMGQPQHF
TGTGCCAGCAGTTCAACAGAGATGGGACAGCCCCAGCATTTT
>TRBJ2-1|.|.|TRBV5-1
CARRVAGSNEQFF
TGCGCCAGAAGGGTCGCCGGGAGCAATGAGCAGTTCTTC
>TRBJ2-7|TRBD2|few|TRBV12-3/TRBV12-4
CASSLISGGISYKQYF
TGTGCCAGCAGCTTAATTAGCGGGGGGATCTCCTACAAGCAGTACTTC
>TRBJ2-3|TRBD1|many|TRBV4-3
CASSQFSGGLTDTQYF
TGCGCCAGCAGCCAATTTTCAGGGGGTTTGACAGATACGCAGTATTTT
>TRBJ2-1|.|.|TRBV12-3/TRBV12-4
CASAFRRDKQFF
TGTGCCAGCGCTTTCCGGCGCGATAAACAGTTCTTC
>TRBJ1-5|.|.|TRBV6-1
CVSQLNPRGTRNQPQHF
TGTGTCAGCCAACTCAACCCGCGGGGTACCCGTAACCAGCCCCAGCATTTT
>TRBJ1-1|TRBD1|.|TRBV29-1
CSAATGMGTEVFF
TGCAGCGCCGCGACAGGGATGGGCACTGAAGTTTTCTTT
>TRBJ2-6|.|.|TRBV11-3
CANSQQGSGVNVLTF
TGTGCCAACAGCCAACAGGGTTCTGGAGTCAACGTCCTGACTTTC
>TRBJ2-1|.|.|TRBV23-1
CASILGGTAFFNEQFF
TGCGCCAGCATCCTAGGAGGGACAGCTTTTTTCAATGAGCAGTTCTTC
>TRBJ1-6|.|once|TRBV6-1
CASSEAHRSPRHF
TGTGCCAGCAGTGAAGCTCATCGTTCACCCCGCCACTTT
>TRBJ1-6|.|.|TRBV11-1
CASNPDTLSPLHF
TGTGCCAGTAACCCGGACACGTTGTCACCCCTCCACTTT
>TRBJ2-5|.|.|TRBV4-1
CASCQSPSWGLETQYF
TGCGCCAGCTGCCAGTCCCCTTCGTGGGGGCTGGAGACCCAGTACTTC
>TRBJ2-7|.|.|TRBV12-3/TRBV12-4
CASSLGSGLYEQYF
TGTGCCAGCAGTTTGGGTAGTGGCCTCTACGAGCAGTACTTC
>TRBJ1-4|.|.|TRBV20-1
CSMPGPNEKLFF
TGCAGTATGCCAGGCCCAAATGAGAAACTGTTTTTT
>TRBJ1-2|.|.|TRBV11-2
CASSATAGVGGYTF
TGTGCCAGCAGCGCAACTGCGGGGGTTGGGGGCTACACCTTC
>TRBJ1-5|.|.|TRBV7-9
CARSFIDSNQPQHF
TGTGCCAGAAGCTTCATTGATAGCAATCAGCCCCAGCATTTT
>TRBJ1-2|.|many|TRBV6-1
CASREGLYGYTF
TGTGCCAGCAGAGAGGGTCTTTATGGCTACACCTTC
>TRBJ2-6|.|many|TRBV4-1
CASSQATASSGANVLTF
TGCGCCAGCAGCCAGGCTACTGCCAGCTCTGGGGCCAACGTCCTGACTTTC
>TRBJ1-1|.|.|TRBV11-2
CASRHVRLRQSQNTEAFF
TGTGCCAGCAGACACGTGAGACTTAGACAGAGCCAGAACACTGAAGCTTTCTTT
>TRBJ1-2|TRBD1|many|TRBV12-3/TRBV12-4
CASSQTGDNYGYTF
TGTGCCAGCAGCCAGACAGGGGATAACTATGGCTACACCTTC